This TCR beta chain was recovered during a study of cytomegalovirus exposure and HLA in healthy donors. The PCR ran on 60 Vbeta and 13 Jbeta primers. This table comes from immunoSEQ multiplex PCR, and its TCRdb copy is limited to in-frame clones, with some not included. The repertoire holds roughly 120,000 clones, with more than 80% as singletons. Germline V CDR1 and CDR2: MNHEY, SVGAGI. There are 14 residues in the CDR3. General observations from the study: Fewer N-insertions than the 666-donor mean were reportedly shown by an Asian-associated ancestry cluster in a later analysis.

In regard to this clone: Antigen: not known. The junction and the germline gene differ at one end; a read error may be behind it.

The rearrangement joins TRBV6-5 to TRBJ2-3, with D tentatively TRBD1 (5 bases). The sequencing sample was made of PBMCs. This clonotype was sampled from a man younger than 40 in good health and CMV-seronegative. Here the CDR3 reads CASSYQGSTGTQYF. The DNA for the CDR3 is TGTGCCAGCAGTTATCAGGGCAGCACAGGTACGCAGTATTTT.